The T cell receptor beta chain under discussion was sequenced for a study of cytomegalovirus exposure and HLA in healthy donors. The primer mix had 60 Vbeta and 13 Jbeta primers. Profiled with immunoSEQ multiplex PCR; TCRdb holds only in-frame clones, not every one. The data hold roughly 150,000 clones, with approximately 80% observed a single time. Germline V lookup: CDR1 SEHNR, CDR2 FQNEAQ (reference sequence). Between the trimmed V and J ends, which lost 5 bases and 5 bases, there was a span of 10 bases. The CDR3 contains 13 residues. Source material: PBMCs. The clonotype was recovered from a woman aged 40 to 49 in good health and CMV-seronegative. The chain uses TRBV7-9 and TRBJ1-5; D remains unclear. Here the CDR3 reads CASSPGVHQPQHF. DNA of the CDR3: TGTGCCAGCAGCCCCGGGGTACATCAGCCCCAGCATTTT.